This is a list of T cell receptor beta chains from one sample in a study of blood T cells in healthy people across ages. TCRdb itself ran the 5' RACE reads through MiXCR, one entry per CDR3 protein. The sample shows roughly 800,000 distinct CDR3 sequences, roughly 34% of them seen only once. Sequencing was done on a sample of blood. The origin of the receptors is a man younger than 35 in good health. Both conserved end residues are part of each CDR3. The order of the fields is D gene, V gene, clone size, J gene, CDR3 protein, CDR3 DNA. The D gene is left open where the match is weak. Where a row states a size, it is once, few, many or the class of an expanded clone; other rows omit it.

>NA|TRBV15|NA|TRBJ2-3
CATSPLRSADTQYF
TGTGCCACCAGCCCCCTACGCTCGGCAGATACGCAGTATTTT
>NA|TRBV9|NA|TRBJ1-6
CASSVEQGLGSPLHF
TGTGCCAGCAGCGTAGAGCAGGGGCTGGGTTCACCCCTCCACTTT
>NA|TRBV15|NA|TRBJ1-2
CATSRGDDTKYGYTF
TGTGCCACCAGCAGAGGGGACGATACTAAGTATGGCTACACCTTC
>NA|TRBV20-1|NA|TRBJ2-7
CSARLRVVRRATYEQYF
TGCAGTGCTAGACTAAGGGTTGTTCGCAGGGCGACCTACGAGCAGTACTTC
>NA|TRBV6-1|once|TRBJ1-1
CASRVWASAVGAFF
TGTGCCAGTAGAGTTTGGGCCTCTGCGGTTGGAGCTTTCTTT
>NA|TRBV3-1|few|TRBJ2-1
CASSQVQYEQFF
TGTGCCAGCAGCCAAGTACAGTATGAGCAGTTCTTC
>NA|TRBV20-1|NA|TRBJ2-5
CSARDRAFTTLATQYF
TGCAGTGCTAGAGATCGTGCTTTCACCACCTTGGCGACCCAGTACTTC
>TRBD2|TRBV12-3/TRBV12-4|many|TRBJ2-3
CASSSGGGAKDTQYF
TGTGCCAGCAGCTCCGGCGGGGGGGCAAAGGATACGCAGTATTTT
>TRBD2|TRBV7-2|many|TRBJ2-5
CASSLLADLQETQYF
TGTGCCAGCAGCTTACTAGCGGACCTCCAAGAGACCCAGTACTTC
>NA|TRBV5-1|many|TRBJ2-7
CASSLGRRSSYEQYF
TGCGCCAGCAGCTTGGGACGGAGAAGCTCCTACGAGCAGTACTTC
>NA|TRBV5-6|many|TRBJ1-2
CASSFRDRPNYGYTF
TGTGCCAGCAGCTTTCGGGACCGTCCTAACTATGGCTACACCTTC
>NA|TRBV12-3/TRBV12-4|NA|TRBJ1-1
CASSLENPGATEAFF
TGTGCCAGCAGCCTTGAAAATCCAGGGGCCACTGAAGCTTTCTTT
>TRBD1|TRBV6-5|few|TRBJ1-4
CASSKGQGANEKLFF
TGTGCCAGCAGTAAGGGACAGGGGGCGAATGAAAAACTGTTTTTT
>TRBD1|TRBV6-2/TRBV6-3|few|TRBJ1-2
CASSTFRQGDYGYTF
TGTGCCAGCAGTACTTTCCGACAGGGCGACTATGGCTACACCTTC
>NA|TRBV9|NA|TRBJ1-2
CASSSHPPQGNYVYTF
TGTGCCAGCAGCTCTCACCCTCCACAGGGTAACTATGTCTACACCTTC
>NA|TRBV20-1|NA|TRBJ2-7
CSANNPRAGALKGEQYF
TGCAGTGCCAACAACCCGCGGGCGGGGGCACTAAAGGGCGAGCAGTACTTC
>TRBD1|TRBV5-1|few|TRBJ1-2
CASSLDGTGSANYGYTF
TGCGCCAGCAGCTTGGATGGGACAGGGTCGGCTAACTATGGCTACACCTTC
>NA|TRBV20-1|few|TRBJ1-5
CSASPTAGSNQPQHF
TGCAGTGCTAGTCCAACCGCGGGCAGCAATCAGCCCCAGCATTTT
>NA|TRBV12-3/TRBV12-4|NA|TRBJ2-3
CASSVAHTDTQYF
TGTGCCAGCAGTGTAGCGCATACAGATACGCAGTATTTT
>NA|TRBV3-1|few|TRBJ1-4
CASSRQDLANEKLFF
TGTGCCAGCAGCCGTCAGGACCTCGCTAATGAAAAACTGTTTTTT
>TRBD2|TRBV20-1|NA|TRBJ2-1
CSARDPRREETQFF
TGCAGTGCTAGAGACCCTAGACGGGAGGAGACCCAGTTCTTC
>NA|TRBV29-1|NA|TRBJ2-5
CSVQIAITNEQYF
TGCAGCGTTCAGATAGCAATAACGAATGAGCAGTACTTC